This record concerns one TCR beta chain sequence. This sample is drawn from a study of blood T cell repertoires in COVID-19. Study-wide background: Samples representing acute and convalescent COVID-19 were sourced from the United States, Italy and Spain. T cells, B-cell-depleted T cells, or PBMCs provided the cDNA or gDNA that served as material.

In the source study's methods: Reference gene primer amplification gave estimated nucleated cell counts. Generated by immunoSEQ multiplex PCR, the TCRdb table keeps only in-frame clones and is missing some. The DNA was the basis for D and trimming; V, J and clone size are from that table. Of over 200,000 clones in the sample, roughly 90% are singletons; the top ten hold 2.7%. V was pared by 7 bases and J by 5 bases, with 5 bases of the junction left unmatched. The germline V gene has CDR1 SQVTM and CDR2 ANQGSEA. The CDR3 is 13 residues long. The TCR sequence derives from a woman aged 60-75 years with acute or convalescent COVID-19. The chain carries TRBV29-1 and TRBJ2-1; 10 positions agree with TRBD2. Sequenced input: peripheral blood. CDR3 nucleotides: TGCAGCGCTCTCGGACTAGCGGACAATGAGCAGTTCTTC. The encoded protein is CSALGLADNEQFF.